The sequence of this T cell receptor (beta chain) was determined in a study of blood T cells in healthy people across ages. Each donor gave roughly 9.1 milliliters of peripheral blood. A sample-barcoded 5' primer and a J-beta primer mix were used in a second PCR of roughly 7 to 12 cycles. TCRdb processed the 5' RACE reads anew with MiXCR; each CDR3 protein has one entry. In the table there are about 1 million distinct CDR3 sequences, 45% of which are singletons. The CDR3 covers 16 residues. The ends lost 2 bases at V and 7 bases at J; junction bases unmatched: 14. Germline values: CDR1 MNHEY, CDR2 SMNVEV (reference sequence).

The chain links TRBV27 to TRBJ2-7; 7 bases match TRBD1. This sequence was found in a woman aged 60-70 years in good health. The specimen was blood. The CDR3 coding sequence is TGTGCCAGCAGTTTACCTACCGGGACAGAGATAGGAGAGCAGTACTTC. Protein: CASSLPTGTEIGEQYF.